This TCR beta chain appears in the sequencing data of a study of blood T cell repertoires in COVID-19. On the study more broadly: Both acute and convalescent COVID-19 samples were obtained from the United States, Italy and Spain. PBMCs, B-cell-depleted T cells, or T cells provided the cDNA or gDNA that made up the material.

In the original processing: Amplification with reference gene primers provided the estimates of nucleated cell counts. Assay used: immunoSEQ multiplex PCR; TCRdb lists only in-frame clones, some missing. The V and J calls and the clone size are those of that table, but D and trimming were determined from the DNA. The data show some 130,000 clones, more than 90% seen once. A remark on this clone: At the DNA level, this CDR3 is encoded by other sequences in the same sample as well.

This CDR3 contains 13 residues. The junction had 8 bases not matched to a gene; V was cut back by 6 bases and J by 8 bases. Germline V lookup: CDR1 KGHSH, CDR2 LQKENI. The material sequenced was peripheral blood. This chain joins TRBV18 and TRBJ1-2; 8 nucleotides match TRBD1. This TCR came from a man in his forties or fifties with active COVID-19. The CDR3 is CASSPGQGEGYTF. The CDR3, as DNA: TGTGCCAGCTCGCCCGGACAGGGTGAGGGCTACACCTTC.